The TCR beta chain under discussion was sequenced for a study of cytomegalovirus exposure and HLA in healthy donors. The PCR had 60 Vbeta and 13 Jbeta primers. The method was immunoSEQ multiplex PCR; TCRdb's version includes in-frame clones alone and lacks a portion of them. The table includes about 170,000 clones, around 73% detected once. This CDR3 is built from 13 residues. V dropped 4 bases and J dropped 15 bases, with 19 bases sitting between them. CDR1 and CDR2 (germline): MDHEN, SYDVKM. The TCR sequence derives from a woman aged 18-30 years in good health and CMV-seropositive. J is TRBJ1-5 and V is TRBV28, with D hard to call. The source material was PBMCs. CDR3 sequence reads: CASSSIVSGGGHF. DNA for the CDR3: TGTGCCAGCAGTTCAATAGTTTCTGGTGGAGGGCATTTT. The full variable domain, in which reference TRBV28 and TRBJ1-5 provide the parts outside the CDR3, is DVKVTQSSRYLVKRTGEKVFLECVQDMDHENMFWYRQDPGLGLRLIYFSYDVKMKEKGDIPEGYSVSREKKERFSLILESASTNQTSMYLCASSSIVSGGGHFGDGTRLSIL.